This T cell receptor (beta chain) was retrieved from a study of blood T cell repertoires in COVID-19. Study background: Spain, Italy and the United States supplied samples that represented acute and convalescent COVID-19.

As handled by the study authors: By means of reference gene primer amplification, nucleated cell counts were estimated. Measured with immunoSEQ multiplex PCR; TCRdb has only the in-frame clones, and not every one. V, J and clone size are taken as reported in that table, and D and trimming were inferred from the DNA itself. The table shows 110,000 or so clones, with 85% occurring only once. There are 12 residues in the CDR3. V lost 6 bases to trimming and J lost 16 bases; unmatched junction nucleotides: 11. Germline values: CDR1 MDHEN, CDR2 SYDVKM. The sample was peripheral blood. This clonotype was obtained from a human donor in a cohort sampled during active COVID-19. The chain has TRBV28 and TRBJ1-5; 8 nucleotides agree with TRBD1. The CDR3 loop is CASSPELTGVHF. The CDR3 coding sequence is TGTGCCAGCAGCCCGGAGCTGACAGGGGTACATTTT.